The 21 T cell receptor beta chains reported below all come from one sample, sequenced in a study of T cells after yellow fever vaccination. TCRdb called the 5' RACE reads again in MiXCR, with one record for every CDR3 protein. The table shows about 140,000 distinct CDR3 sequences, with around 6.3% occurring only once. The specimen was CD4+ T cells sorted from PBMCs, collected 10 days after the yellow fever booster vaccination. These receptors were obtained from a man aged 25-45 years who received the YFV17D yellow fever vaccine.

The sample holds a few counts of this clonotype. This chain uses TRBV12-3 or TRBV12-4 with TRBJ2-5; no firm D call. The CDR3 consists of 13 residues. The V end was cut by 5 bases, the J end by 2 bases, with 9 bases between. The CDR3 sequence is CASSIDGQETQYF. Written as DNA, the CDR3 is TGTGCCAGCAGTATCGATGGACAAGAGACCCAGTACTTC.

This clonotype was counted only a few times. The chain recombines TRBV7-2 with TRBJ2-7; 8 bases line up with TRBD2. The CDR3 sequence is 13 residues long. The germline V gene has CDR1 SGHTA and CDR2 FQGNSA. Trimming took 5 bases from V and 5 from J; bases not matched to a gene: 5. The chain's CDR3 is CASSPGTSHEQYF. DNA for the CDR3: TGTGCCAGCAGCCCTGGGACTAGTCACGAGCAGTACTTC.

This clonotype was counted at least ten times. The chain joins TRBV7-9 to TRBJ2-3; D perhaps matches TRBD1 (6 bases). V was cut by 6 bases and J by 4 bases, with 8 bases left in between. Germline CDR1 and CDR2: SEHNR and FQNEAQ (reference sequence). The CDR3 loop spans 12 amino acids. The CDR3, as DNA: TGTGCCAGCAGACAGGGCGCAGATACGCAGTATTTT. This gives the protein CASRQGADTQYF.

This chain uses TRBV11-2 with TRBJ2-7; 9 bases are shared with TRBD1. The CDR3 consists of 15 residues. V shed 1 base, J shed 2 bases, and the junction held 3 bases outside the gene matches. Germline V gives CDR1 SGHAT, CDR2 FQNNGV. CDR3 nucleotides: TGTGCCAGCAGCTTAGGGGGGACAGGGCCCTACGAGCAGTACTTC. Translation: CASSLGGTGPYEQYF. The complete variable domain, with remaining parts taken from reference TRBV11-2 and TRBJ2-7, reads EAGVAQSPRYKIIEKRQSVAFWCNPISGHATLYWYQQILGQGPKLLIQFQNNGVVDDSQLPKDRFSAERLKGVDSTLKIQPAKLEDSAVYLCASSLGGTGPYEQYFGPGTRLTVT.

In the case of this clonotype: A much larger clone is a single base away; this may be a read error. The gene calls are TRBV15 and TRBJ1-5; D is ambiguous. The CDR3 extends over 15 amino acids. V gave up 0 bases and J gave up 9 bases, with 15 bases separating them. Germline CDR1 LNHNV, CDR2 YYDKDF (reference sequence). CDR3 loop: CATSRDLERARPQHF. DNA for the CDR3: TGTGCCACCAGCAGAGATTTGGAAAGGGCACGGCCCCAGCATTTT.

This clonotype occurred many times. The rearrangement uses TRBV20-1 and TRBJ1-5, with 9 bases matching TRBD1. Germline loops: CDR1 DFQATT, CDR2 SNEGSKA (reference sequence). The CDR3 loop spans 13 amino acids. V was pared by 5 bases and J by 7 bases, with 6 bases of the junction left unmatched. CDR3 residues: CSAYGQGWQPQHF. The CDR3 nucleotides read TGCAGTGCTTACGGACAGGGGTGGCAGCCCCAGCATTTT.

This clonotype occurred many times. This sequence joins TRBV7-2 and TRBJ2-3; 11 nucleotides line up with TRBD2. This CDR3 is 17 amino acids long. Germline V gene data show CDR1 as SGHTA and CDR2 as FQGNSA. Losses at the gene ends were 1 base for V and 0 bases for J; bases not matched to a gene: 3. CDR3 in DNA: TGTGCCAGCAGCTTAGTTAGCGGGAGGGTTAGCACAGATACGCAGTATTTT. Translated, it gives CASSLVSGRVSTDTQYF.

This clonotype was counted many times. This chain connects TRBV20-1 to TRBJ1-5; the D gene is possibly TRBD1 (5 bases). Germline V gene sequence: CDR1 DFQATT, CDR2 SNEGSKA (reference sequence). The ends were cut back, 0 bases at V and 6 bases at J, with 9 bases in the middle. The CDR3 has 13 amino acids. The CDR3 sequence: CSARDGGIQPQHF. The CDR3 DNA reads as TGCAGTGCTAGAGATGGGGGGATTCAGCCCCAGCATTTT.

This clonotype was observed many times. V gene TRBV20-1 combines with J gene TRBJ2-2, with TRBD2 identical over 9 bases. CDR3 length: 14 residues. CDR1 and CDR2 (germline): DFQATT, SNEGSKA (reference sequence). V lost 5 bases, J lost 5 bases, and 6 bases stayed unmatched. CDR3 in amino acids: CSAYSGRATGELFF. The CDR3, as DNA: TGCAGTGCTTATAGCGGGAGAGCTACCGGGGAGCTGTTTTTT.

This clonotype was seen many times. The chain carries TRBV20-1 and TRBJ2-4; perhaps TRBD2 as D (6 bases). Germline V gene lookup returns CDR1 DFQATT and CDR2 SNEGSKA (reference sequence). V was pared by 6 bases and J by 8 bases, with 17 bases between. CDR3 length: 13 amino acids. Written as DNA, the CDR3 is TGCAGTGCCGTACTCGGGAGCGGTTACATTCAGTACTTC. Translated, it gives CSAVLGSGYIQYF.

This clonotype was detected only once. A much larger clone is a single base away; this may be a read error. This chain links TRBV10-3 with TRBJ2-5; unclear D gene. CDR1 ENHRY and CDR2 SYGVKD come from the germline V gene. The length of the CDR3 is 12 residues. CDR3 sequence reads: CDTSGGPETQYF. The CDR3 DNA sequence: TGTGACACCTCGGGTGGTCCGGAGACCCAGTACTTC.

This clonotype was observed at least ten times. The J gene is TRBJ2-1, the V gene TRBV24-1; 16 bases agree with TRBD2. This CDR3 spans 18 amino acids. V shed 4 bases and J 4 bases; nucleotides not matched to a gene: 6. Germline V gene lookup returns CDR1 KGHDR and CDR2 SFDVKD. CDR3 coding DNA: TGTGCCACCAGTGACCCGGGGACTAGCGGGAGGGAGTACAATGAGCAGTTCTTC. Translation: CATSDPGTSGREYNEQFF.

This clonotype was detected ten times or more. The chain employs TRBV2 and TRBJ2-7; possible D gene TRBD2, 5 bases. V was shortened by 6 bases and J by 12 bases, with 15 bases between the two germline ends. CDR1 and CDR2 (germline): SNHLY, FYNNEI. There are 11 residues in the CDR3. The DNA for the CDR3 is TGTGCCAGCAGCGACGAAGGGAGACCGTACTTC. Encoded protein: CASSDEGRPYF.

This clonotype showed up many times. The chain employs TRBV4-3 and TRBJ2-5; tentative D call: TRBD2 (6 bases). Germline-derived CDR1 and CDR2 are LGHNA and YSLEER. This CDR3 contains 18 residues. The V end was cut by 3 bases, the J end by 4 bases, with 24 bases between. In DNA form, the CDR3 reads TGCGCCAGCAGCCATTCCCCCCACGGGACTCCGCAGGGAGAGACCCAGTACTTC. Encoded protein: CASSHSPHGTPQGETQYF.

This clonotype turned up a few times. This chain connects TRBV23-1 to TRBJ1-4; 7 nucleotides line up with TRBD1. TRBV23-1 is recorded as an ORF, its role being uncertain. This CDR3 contains 15 residues. The J segment lost 4 bases and the V segment lost 4 bases, leaving 6 bases of the junction unmatched. CDR3 region: CASSRDRALNEKLFF. The CDR3 DNA reads as TGCGCCAGCAGTCGCGACAGGGCTCTTAATGAAAAACTGTTTTTT.

As for this clonotype: A much larger clone lies one base from this, so it may be a read error. The V call is TRBV7-9, the J call TRBJ2-7; 7 nucleotides match TRBD1. The CDR3 is 13 residues long. Germline V gene data show CDR1 as SEHNR and CDR2 as FQNEAQ (reference sequence). The CDR3 sequence is CASSWDRDYEEYF. The CDR3 coding sequence is TGTGCCAGCAGCTGGGACAGAGACTACGAGGAGTACTTC. The whole variable domain, filled in from reference TRBV7-9 and TRBJ2-7, reads DTGVSQNPRHKITKRGQNVTFRCDPISEHNRLYWYRQTLGQGPEFLTYFQNEAQLEKSRLLSDRFSAERPKGSFSTLEIQRTEQGDSAMYLCASSWDRDYEEYFGPGTRLTVT.

This clonotype has a handful of counts. The gene calls are TRBV7-8 and TRBJ1-6, with TRBD1 matching over 8 bases. J was trimmed by 0 bases and V by 5 bases; bases with no gene match: 3. This CDR3 is built from 16 residues. Per the germline V gene, CDR1 is SGHVS and CDR2 is FQNEAQ. The CDR3 nucleotides are TGTGCCAGCAGCCGGACAGGGAGCTCCTATAATTCACCCCTCCACTTT. The encoded protein is CASSRTGSSYNSPLHF.

This clonotype came up many times. J is TRBJ1-2 and V is TRBV6-6; D perhaps matches TRBD1 (5 bases). Germline CDR1 MNHNY, CDR2 SVGAGI (reference sequence). The CDR3 is 13 residues long. V was clipped by 2 bases and J by 8 bases, with 12 bases between them. CDR3 residues: CASSYGGEWGYTF. Here the CDR3 DNA reads TGTGCCAGCAGTTACGGGGGGGAGTGGGGCTACACCTTC.

This clonotype has only a few counts. The chain joins TRBV30 to TRBJ2-3; D may be TRBD2 (5 bases). This CDR3 is built from 12 residues. V lost 2 bases and J 6 bases, leaving 9 bases between the germline ends. The germline V gene has CDR1 GTSNPN and CDR2 SVGIG (reference sequence). CDR3 in amino acids: CAWSRRMDTQYF. As DNA, the CDR3 is TGTGCCTGGAGTCGGAGGATGGATACGCAGTATTTT.

The table lists this clonotype with many counts. V usage is TRBV7-8 and J usage is TRBJ2-3, with D perhaps TRBD1 or TRBD2 (6 bases each). The CDR3 spans 17 residues. Germline CDR1 reads SGHVS; CDR2 reads FQNEAQ. V lost 2 bases to trimming and J lost 0 bases, with 15 bases between them. CDR3 sequence (DNA): TGTGCCAGCAGCTTACGCGCTAGGGGGGTTAGCACAGATACGCAGTATTTT. This gives the protein CASSLRARGVSTDTQYF. Together with reference TRBV7-8 and TRBJ2-3, the CDR3 gives the full variable domain: GAGVSQSPRYKVAKRGQDVALRCDPISGHVSLFWYQQALGQGPEFLTYFQNEAQLDKSGLPSDRFFAERPEGSVSTLKIQRTQQEDSAVYLCASSLRARGVSTDTQYFGPGTRLTVL.

This clonotype has at least ten counts. The genes are TRBV12-3 or TRBV12-4 and TRBJ1-6, with unresolved D. The CDR3 runs 11 residues. Trimming took 3 bases from V and 10 from J, leaving 4 bases between them. The CDR3 reads CASSFESPLHF. In DNA, the CDR3 is TGTGCCAGCAGTTTTGAATCACCCCTCCACTTT.